This TCR beta chain was observed in a study of control samples from healthy donors and cancer patients. This clone was found a few times. The CDR3 runs 16 residues. Trimming took off 1 base at V and 0 bases at J, with 13 bases between the two ends. The germline V gene encodes CDR1 SGHVS and CDR2 FNYEAQ. The protocol was immunoSEQ multiplex PCR, while the TCRdb copy is restricted to in-frame clones and leaves out a portion. The data contain 95,000 to 130,000 clones, roughly nine tenths of them singletons. This receptor was taken from a woman aged 45-65 years with colorectal cancer. The chain is built from TRBV7-6 and TRBJ2-7; a possible D gene is TRBD2 (6 bases). The sample comprised PBMCs. The CDR3 region has the DNA TGTGCCAGCAGCTTAGAAGGAGGGAGGAGCTCCTACGAGCAGTACTTC. It specifies CASSLEGGRSSYEQYF.